A selection of T cell receptor beta chains follows, all from one sample in a study of blood T cell repertoires in COVID-19. Some clones are missing from TCRdb's copy, which holds only in-frame ones; the method was immunoSEQ multiplex PCR. The data contain fewer than 250,000 clones, under 90% of them seen just once; the ten biggest clones take up roughly 4.2%. The sample taken for sequencing was peripheral blood. These receptors were obtained from a man in his fifties or sixties with acute or convalescent COVID-19. Both conserved end residues are part of each CDR3. Fields, in order: CDR3 protein, V gene.

CASFQGNTQYF | TRBV6-5
CASSLGTENTEAFF | TRBV11-2
CASSPSSDGVGEAFF | TRBV5-1
CASSERQGLSYNSPLHF | TRBV6-1
CASSPPEVYGYTF | TRBV6-6
CATSPTGTGSEMTIYF | TRBV15
CASSPWTSGGFLSYNEQFF | TRBV5-6
CASSYQGISAEKLFF | TRBV5-1
CASSPTGNTEAFF | TRBV7-2
CASSLVRGASYEQYF | TRBV11-2
CASSPHLQGGNTEAFF | TRBV18
CASSTPSAGETEAFF | TRBV6-5
CASSRPQWEQFF | TRBV12-3/TRBV12-4
CASSEDEGENSPLHF | TRBV6-1
CASSILAGRDTEAFF | TRBV19
CSASGGKGQPQHF | TRBV20-1
CASTQGTGGNEKLFF | TRBV7-9
CASSPGGGNQPQHF | TRBV7-2
CASKRVSGANVLTF | TRBV19
CASRLSEPYNEQFF | TRBV5-1
CASINLGVGETQYF | TRBV5-5
CAGSSGQGIVDGYTF | TRBV6-5
CASDGDRTNEKLFF | TRBV5-4
CASSLGQTNYGYTF | TRBV7-9
CASSEGASQETQYF | TRBV7-6
CASSPIEGYEQYF | TRBV18